What follows are 19 T cell receptor beta chains derived from one specimen sequenced in a study of OX40 agonist ivuxolimab in advanced cancers. Libraries were prepared by immunoSEQ multiplex PCR; TCRdb keeps only in-frame clonotypes and omits some of them. The sample has about 77,000 clones, about 90% seen once. The specimen comprised CD4+ or CD8+ T cells sorted from blood, sampled in a trial of the OX40 agonist ivuxolimab. The receptors stem from an adult with an advanced solid tumor such as melanoma, head and neck, liver or kidney cancer.

The chain joins TRBV10-3 to TRBJ2-7; possibly TRBD2 for D (5 bases). V was cut by 5 bases and J by 3 bases, with 11 bases left in between. This CDR3 is 13 amino acids long. Germline V gives CDR1 ENHRY, CDR2 SYGVKD. CDR3 region: CAISKDSFYEQYF. The CDR3 nucleotides are TGTGCCATCAGTAAGGACTCATTCTACGAGCAGTACTTC.

The J gene is TRBJ1-5, the V gene TRBV25-1; perhaps TRBD1 as D (5 bases). The CDR3 runs to 17 residues. Germline CDR1 reads MGHDK; CDR2 reads SYGVNS. Trimming took off 8 bases at V and 4 bases at J, with 24 bases between the two ends. In nucleotides, the CDR3 is TGTGCCAGCCGCCTCCCCCCCCCGGGGGTGACAAATCAGCCCCAGCATTTT. Translating gives CASRLPPPGVTNQPQHF.

As concerns this clone: Other DNA sequences of this sample code for an identical CDR3. CDR3: CASSPTGQGNYGYTF. The CDR3 DNA follows: TGCGCCAGCAGCCCGACCGGACAGGGGAACTATGGCTACACCTTC. This sequence joins TRBV5-1 and TRBJ1-2; 9 nucleotides line up with TRBD1. The junction had 6 bases not matched to a gene; V was cut back by 4 bases and J by 2 bases. Germline V gives CDR1 SGHRS, CDR2 YFSETQ. The CDR3 is made up of 15 amino acids.

The chain uses TRBV28 and TRBJ2-3, with D perhaps TRBD1 or TRBD2 (7 bases each). Looked up from germline, CDR1 is MDHEN and CDR2 is SYDVKM. The CDR3 contains 15 residues. V was trimmed by 7 bases and J by 2 bases, leaving 16 bases between them. The CDR3 sequence: CASKGGDSNTDTQYF. DNA of the CDR3: TGTGCCAGCAAAGGGGGGGACAGCAACACAGATACGCAGTATTTT.

V is TRBV5-1 and J is TRBJ2-1; D tentatively reads TRBD1 or TRBD2 (7 bases each). Germline assignment: CDR1 SGHRS and CDR2 YFSETQ. Trimming took off 0 bases at V and 6 bases at J, with 19 bases between the two ends. The CDR3 covers 17 residues. In nucleotides, the CDR3 is TGCGCCAGCAGCTTGGGCCCTCAGGGGGGGGCAGGCAATGAGCAGTTCTTC. This codes for CASSLGPQGGAGNEQFF.

The rearrangement links TRBV5-1 to TRBJ2-1, with no clear D. The V gene lost 4 bases and the J gene lost 9 bases, with 14 bases spanning the gap. Germline loops: CDR1 SGHRS, CDR2 YFSETQ. The CDR3 sequence is 13 residues long. CDR3 residues: CASSATPPREQFF. The CDR3 bases are TGCGCCAGCAGCGCAACCCCACCCCGTGAGCAGTTCTTC.

The chain employs TRBV15 and TRBJ1-5; no clear D gene. Per the germline V gene, CDR1 is LNHNV and CDR2 is YYDKDF (reference sequence). The CDR3 loop spans 16 amino acids. V lost 4 bases to trimming and J lost 5 bases, with 18 bases between them. The CDR3 region has the DNA TGTGCCACCAGCAAAAGTATCAACTCTCAGGATCAGCCCCAGCATTTT. It yields the protein CATSKSINSQDQPQHF.

The rearrangement links TRBV27 to TRBJ2-3; 9 bases map to TRBD2. Germline assignment: CDR1 MNHEY and CDR2 SMNVEV (reference sequence). V lost 3 bases and J lost 5; bases outside the gene matches: 9. CDR3 size: 16 residues. The CDR3 nucleotides read TGTGCCAGCAGTTTCATTGGCGGGGGGGCTGGAGATACGCAGTATTTT. Protein product: CASSFIGGGAGDTQYF.

The chain employs TRBV30 and TRBJ2-5; D possibly corresponds to TRBD2 (6 bases). V gave up 0 bases and J gave up 7 bases, with 6 bases separating them. CDR1 GTSNPN and CDR2 SVGIG come from the germline V gene (reference sequence). The CDR3 runs to 11 residues. CDR3 DNA: TGTGCCTGGAGTGTCGGGGGGACCCAGTACTTC. Translated: CAWSVGGTQYF. Looking up the rest from reference TRBV30 and TRBJ2-5 gives the full variable domain: SQTIHQWPATLVQPVGSPLSLECTVEGTSNPNLYWYRQAAGRGLQLLFYSVGIGQISSEVPQNLSASRPQDRQFILSSKKLLLSDSGFYLCAWSVGGTQYFGPGTRLLVL.

The chain couples TRBV4-1 to TRBJ2-7; 7 bases line up with TRBD2. CDR1 and CDR2 from the germline V gene are MGHRA and YSYEKL. Trimming cost V 0 bases and J 0 bases; bases outside gene matches: 5. The CDR3 extends over 16 amino acids. The CDR3 sequence: CASSQEPSGLSYEQYF. The CDR3 DNA reads TGCGCCAGCAGCCAAGAGCCTAGCGGCCTCTCCTACGAGCAGTACTTC.

This chain connects TRBV27 to TRBJ2-7; TRBD2 matches 7 bases. The CDR3 runs to 14 residues. After removal of 8 bases from V and 1 base from J, the junction contained 8 bases not matched to a gene. Germline loops: CDR1 MNHEY, CDR2 SMNVEV (reference sequence). This chain's CDR3 is CASSISRESYEQYF. In nucleotides, the CDR3 is TGTGCCAGCTCCATTTCGCGGGAGTCCTACGAGCAGTACTTC.

This clone was seen a handful of times. The chain has TRBV2 and TRBJ1-2; 8 nucleotides agree with TRBD1. With 5 bases clipped from V and 4 bases from J, the junction kept 3 bases outside the gene matches. Germline V gene sequence: CDR1 SNHLY, CDR2 FYNNEI. CDR3 length: 13 residues. CDR3 amino acids: CASSRQGRYGYTF. The CDR3, as DNA: TGTGCCAGCAGTCGACAGGGGCGCTATGGCTACACCTTC.

The J gene is TRBJ1-5, the V gene TRBV19; D is possibly TRBD1 (6 bases). The germline V gene encodes CDR1 LNHDA and CDR2 SQIVND (reference sequence). The CDR3 is 18 amino acids. V was pared by 7 bases and J by 4 bases, with 26 bases between. CDR3 sequence: CASTSSHLPGHQNQPQHF. Written as DNA, the CDR3 is TGTGCCAGTACGTCATCCCATCTTCCGGGACATCAGAATCAGCCCCAGCATTTT.

The CDR3 DNA reads as TGTGCCAGCAAGAGGCAGGGCAGGACTGAAGCTTTCTTT. It yields the protein CASKRQGRTEAFF. The chain uses TRBV27 and TRBJ1-1, with D possibly matching TRBD1 (5 bases). Trimming took off 7 bases at V and 5 bases at J, with 14 bases between the two ends. Germline loops: CDR1 MNHEY, CDR2 SMNVEV (reference sequence). The CDR3 spans 13 residues.

The V gene is TRBV2, the J gene TRBJ1-2, with 7 bases that match TRBD1. The germline V gene has CDR1 SNHLY and CDR2 FYNNEI. The CDR3 runs to 16 residues. J gave up 5 bases and V 4 bases, and 13 bases lay outside the gene matches. CDR3 sequence: CASSAETGSVGYGYTF. The DNA of the CDR3 is TGTGCCAGCAGTGCCGAGACAGGGTCGGTGGGTTATGGCTACACCTTC. The variable domain in full, completed from reference TRBV2 and TRBJ1-2, reads EPEVTQTPSHQVTQMGQEVILRCVPISNHLYFYWYRQILGQKVEFLVSFYNNEISEKSEIFDDQFSVERPDGSNFTLKIRSTKLEDSAMYFCASSAETGSVGYGYTFGSGTRLTVV.

This chain links TRBV25-1 with TRBJ1-5; D is perhaps TRBD1 (5 bases). V gave up 3 bases and J gave up 4 bases, with 10 bases separating them. The CDR3 sequence is 14 residues long. Germline lookup yields CDR1 MGHDK and CDR2 SYGVNS. For the CDR3, the DNA is TGTGCCAGCAGTGACTACCGGGGGAATCAGCCCCAGCATTTT. Translated: CASSDYRGNQPQHF.

V gene TRBV30 combines with J gene TRBJ1-3; TRBD1 is a possible D gene (5 bases). The germline V gene has CDR1 GTSNPN and CDR2 SVGIG (reference sequence). V shed 3 bases and J shed 2 bases, with 20 bases lying between them. The CDR3 contains 17 residues. The chain's CDR3 is CAWSGTELDRAGNTIYF. The CDR3 DNA follows: TGTGCCTGGAGCGGGACGGAATTGGATAGGGCTGGAAACACCATATATTTT.

The J gene is TRBJ1-5, the V gene TRBV18; tentatively, D is TRBD1 (5 bases). Trimming stripped 3 bases from V and 0 bases from J, with 9 bases between. The CDR3 length is 15 residues. The V gene's germline CDR1 is KGHSH and CDR2 LQKENI. CDR3 sequence reads: CASSPTRDSNQPQHF. The CDR3 DNA is TGTGCCAGCTCACCGACCAGGGATAGCAATCAGCCCCAGCATTTT.

V is TRBV5-1 and J is TRBJ2-7, with 10 bases identical to TRBD2. CDR3 length equals 15 residues. The ends lost 4 bases at V and 6 bases at J; junction bases unmatched: 10. The V gene's germline CDR1 is SGHRS and CDR2 YFSETQ. CDR3 coding DNA: TGCGCCAGCAGCCCCGGGACTAGCGCTTTGGGCGAGCAGTACTTC. Protein: CASSPGTSALGEQYF.